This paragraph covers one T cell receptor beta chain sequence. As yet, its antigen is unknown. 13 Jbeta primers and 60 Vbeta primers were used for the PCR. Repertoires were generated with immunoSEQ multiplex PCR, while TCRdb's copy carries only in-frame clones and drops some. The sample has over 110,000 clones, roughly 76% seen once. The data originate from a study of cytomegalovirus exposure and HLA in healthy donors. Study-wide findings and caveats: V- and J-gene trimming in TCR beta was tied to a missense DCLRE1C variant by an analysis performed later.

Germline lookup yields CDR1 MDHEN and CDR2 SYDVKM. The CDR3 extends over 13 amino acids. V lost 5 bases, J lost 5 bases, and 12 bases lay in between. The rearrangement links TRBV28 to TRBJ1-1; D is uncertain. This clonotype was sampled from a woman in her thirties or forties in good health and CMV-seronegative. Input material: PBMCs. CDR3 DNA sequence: TGTGCCAGCAGTCCGAGATATTTAACTGAAGCTTTCTTT. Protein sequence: CASSPRYLTEAFF.